The 5 T cell receptor beta chains reported below all come from one sample, sequenced in a study of regulatory T cells in long-lasting Graves disease. To make TCR beta libraries, researchers used iRepertoire HTBI primers and Arm-PCR of CDR3 regions. Each CDR3 protein is one row after TCRdb ran MiXCR on the multiplex PCR reads. The repertoire holds about 240,000 distinct CDR3 sequences, with 20% to 25% as singletons. Time point denoted: newly diagnosed GD, antithyroid drugs for less than 3 months. Researchers made the TCR library from RNA that was extracted from PBMCs. Sample: peripheral blood mononuclear cells (PBMCs), taken at new diagnosis, from a patient treated with antithyroid drugs. Source of these receptors: a female donor with Graves disease.

Points on this clonotype: This may stem from a read error, because a much larger clone lies one nucleotide away. This chain joins TRBV12-3 or TRBV12-4 and TRBJ1-5, with D perhaps TRBD1 (6 bases). The length of the CDR3 is 13 residues. The ends were cut back, 4 bases at V and 5 bases at J, with 9 bases in the middle. CDR3: CASSSGEDQPQHF. CDR3 in DNA: TGTGCCAGCAGTTCAGGGGAAGATCAGCCCCAGCATTTT.

The chain combines TRBV12-3 or TRBV12-4 with TRBJ2-5, with D unclear. This CDR3 spans 14 amino acids. V was trimmed by 6 bases and J by 4 bases, leaving 15 bases between them. The CDR3 protein is CASSPSTGTETQYF. DNA of the CDR3: TGTGCCAGCAGCCCATCTACTGGCACAGAGACCCAGTACTTC.

This clonotype has ten or more counts. The chain is built from TRBV7-7 and TRBJ2-2; 13 bases are a match to TRBD2. Germline-derived CDR1 and CDR2 are SSHAT and FNYEAQ (reference sequence). The junction had 3 bases not matched to a gene; V was cut back by 5 bases and J by 6 bases. This CDR3 comprises 15 residues. The CDR3, as DNA: TGTGCCAGCAGCCTCGGGACTAGCGGGGCCGGGGAGCTGTTTTTT. As protein: CASSLGTSGAGELFF.

This clonotype was counted at least ten times. The J gene is TRBJ2-1, the V gene TRBV6-2 or TRBV6-3, with D possibly being TRBD2 (6 bases). V was cut by 2 bases and J by 1 base, with 9 bases left in between. The CDR3 runs to 15 residues. From germline, CDR1 is MNHEY and CDR2 SVGEGT. The CDR3 sequence is CASSYRGLSYNEQFF. DNA for the CDR3: TGTGCCAGCAGTTACCGGGGGTTGTCCTACAATGAGCAGTTCTTC.

This clonotype was recorded at least ten times. This rearrangement joins TRBV9 to TRBJ2-3; D not resolved. From germline, CDR1 is SGDLS and CDR2 YYNGEE. Trimming removed 3 bases at V and 3 bases at J, with 5 bases between. CDR3 size: 12 residues. The CDR3 nucleotides read TGTGCCAGCAGCGCAATAACAGATACGCAGTATTTT. The encoded protein is CASSAITDTQYF.